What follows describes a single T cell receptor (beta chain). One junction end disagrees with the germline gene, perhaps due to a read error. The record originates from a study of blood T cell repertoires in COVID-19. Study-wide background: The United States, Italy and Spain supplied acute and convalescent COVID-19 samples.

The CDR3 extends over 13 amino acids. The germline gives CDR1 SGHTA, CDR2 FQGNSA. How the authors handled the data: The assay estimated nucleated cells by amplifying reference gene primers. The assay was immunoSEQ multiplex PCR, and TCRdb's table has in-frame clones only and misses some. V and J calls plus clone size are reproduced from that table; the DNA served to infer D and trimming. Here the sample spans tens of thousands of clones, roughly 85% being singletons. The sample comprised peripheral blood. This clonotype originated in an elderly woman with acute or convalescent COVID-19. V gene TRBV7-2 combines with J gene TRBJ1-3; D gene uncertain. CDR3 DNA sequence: TGTGCCGGCAGCCCGGGAGGTGGAAACACCATATATTTT. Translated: CAGSPGGGNTIYF.